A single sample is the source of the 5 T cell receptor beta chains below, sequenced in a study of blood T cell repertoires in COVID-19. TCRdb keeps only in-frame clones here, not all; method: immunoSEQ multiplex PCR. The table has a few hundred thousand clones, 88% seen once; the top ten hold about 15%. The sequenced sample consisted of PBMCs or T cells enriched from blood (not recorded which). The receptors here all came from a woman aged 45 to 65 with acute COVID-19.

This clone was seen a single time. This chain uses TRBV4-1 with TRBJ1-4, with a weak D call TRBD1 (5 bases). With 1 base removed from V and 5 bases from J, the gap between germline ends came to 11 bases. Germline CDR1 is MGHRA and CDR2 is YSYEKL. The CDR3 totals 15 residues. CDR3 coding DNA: TGCGCCAGCAGCCAAGTCGGGACTGCAAATGAAAAACTGTTTTTT. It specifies CASSQVGTANEKLFF.

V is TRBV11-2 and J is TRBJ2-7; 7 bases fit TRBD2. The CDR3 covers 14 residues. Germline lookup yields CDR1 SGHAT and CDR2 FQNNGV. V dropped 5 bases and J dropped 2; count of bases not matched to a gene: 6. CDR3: CASSKSSGPYEQYF. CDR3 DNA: TGTGCCAGCAGCAAGTCTAGCGGTCCCTACGAGCAGTACTTC. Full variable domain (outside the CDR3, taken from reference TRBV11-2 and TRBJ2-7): EAGVAQSPRYKIIEKRQSVAFWCNPISGHATLYWYQQILGQGPKLLIQFQNNGVVDDSQLPKDRFSAERLKGVDSTLKIQPAKLEDSAVYLCASSKSSGPYEQYFGPGTRLTVT.

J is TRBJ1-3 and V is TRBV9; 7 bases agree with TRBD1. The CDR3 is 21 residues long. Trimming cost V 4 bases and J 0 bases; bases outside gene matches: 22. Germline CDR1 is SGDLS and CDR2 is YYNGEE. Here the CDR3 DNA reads TGTGCCAGCAGCTCACGAGGGGGACAGACCGGAGTCGGGCGCTCTGGAAACACCATATATTTT. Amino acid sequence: CASSSRGGQTGVGRSGNTIYF.

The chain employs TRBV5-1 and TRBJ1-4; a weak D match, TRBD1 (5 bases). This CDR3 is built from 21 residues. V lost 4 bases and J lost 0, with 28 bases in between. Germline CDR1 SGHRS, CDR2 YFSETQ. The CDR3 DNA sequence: TGCGCCAGCAGCCCCCGCCCGGGGGGGTTCGGGTTTAGAGCAACTAATGAAAAACTGTTTTTT. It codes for CASSPRPGGFGFRATNEKLFF.

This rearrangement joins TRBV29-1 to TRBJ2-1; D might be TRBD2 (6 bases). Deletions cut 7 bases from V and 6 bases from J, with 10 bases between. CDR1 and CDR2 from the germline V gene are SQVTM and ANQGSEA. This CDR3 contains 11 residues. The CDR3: CSAAGSNEQFF. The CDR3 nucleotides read TGCAGCGCCGCCGGGAGCAATGAGCAGTTCTTC.